These 24 T cell receptor beta chains were all obtained from the same sample, sequenced in a study of blood T cells in healthy people across ages. For the second PCR, which ran for roughly 6 to 12 cycles, a sample-barcoded 5' primer and a J-beta primer mix were used. TCRdb called the 5' RACE reads again in MiXCR, with one record for every CDR3 protein. The top ten hold just under 9.5% of the sample, which has fewer than 800,000 distinct CDR3 sequences, around 25% seen once. These data also featured in a second study, about T cells of mothers and their children.

The material sequenced was blood. The receptors stem from a boy younger than 18 in good health.

This CDR3 is CAISEGTSEQYF. Written as DNA, the CDR3 is TGTGCCATCAGTGAAGGGACTAGCGAGCAGTACTTC. The V gene is TRBV10-3, the J gene TRBJ2-5, with TRBD2 matching over 8 bases. The J call is uncertain, as TRBJ2-7 better fits the DNA end. The CDR3 totals 12 residues. Germline CDR1 is ENHRY and CDR2 is SYGVKD.

This clonotype came up a few times. This chain connects TRBV4-3 to TRBJ1-4, with 9 bases lining up with TRBD1. V lost 3 bases, J lost 10 bases, and 9 bases stayed unmatched. The CDR3 is 15 amino acids. Germline V CDR1 and CDR2: LGHNA, YSLEER. The CDR3 loop is CASSQNTGGVGKLFF. For the CDR3, the DNA is TGCGCCAGCAGCCAGAATACAGGGGGCGTAGGAAAACTGTTTTTT.

The chain recombines TRBV4-3 with TRBJ2-3, with 7 bases lining up with TRBD2. The V segment lost 5 bases and the J segment 4 bases; nucleotides outside the gene matches: 12. The CDR3 is made up of 16 amino acids. Germline CDR1 is LGHNA and CDR2 is YSLEER. The CDR3 sequence is CASSKNGEGYADTQYF. Written as DNA, the CDR3 is TGCGCCAGCAGCAAAAATGGGGAGGGGTACGCAGATACGCAGTATTTT.

This clonotype was recorded a few times. The CDR3 sequence: CASSGQGGYGYTF. DNA for the CDR3: TGTGCCAGCAGCGGACAGGGGGGGTATGGCTACACCTTC. The chain joins TRBV28 to TRBJ1-2; TRBD1 matches 10 bases. The germline gives CDR1 MDHEN, CDR2 SYDVKM. Trimming took 6 bases from V and 5 from J; bases not matched to a gene: 3. CDR3 length: 13 amino acids.

This clonotype has only a few counts. V and J are TRBV4-1 and TRBJ2-3; no clear D. The CDR3 length is 16 residues. Trimming took off 0 bases at V and 2 bases at J, with 12 bases between the two ends. CDR1 and CDR2 (germline): MGHRA, YSYEKL. The CDR3 here is CASSQEIGKITDTQYF. DNA for the CDR3: TGCGCCAGCAGCCAAGAAATTGGGAAGATCACAGATACGCAGTATTTT.

The chain is built from TRBV4-1 and TRBJ1-2; possibly TRBD1 for D (5 bases). Between the trimmed V and J ends, which lost 1 base and 4 bases, there was a span of 13 bases. Germline CDR1 MGHRA, CDR2 YSYEKL. This CDR3 contains 15 residues. DNA for the CDR3: TGCGCCAGCAGCCAAGGCGAGAGGGACGCCTATGGCTACACCTTC. It encodes CASSQGERDAYGYTF.

This clonotype appeared a few times. The gene calls are TRBV4-1 and TRBJ1-6; D is unresolved. The CDR3 contains 14 residues. Trimming took 1 base from V and 5 from J, leaving 6 bases between them. CDR1 is MGHRA, CDR2 YSYEKL, per germline. This CDR3 is CASSQGENNSPLHF. CDR3 DNA sequence: TGCGCCAGCAGCCAAGGAGAGAATAATTCACCCCTCCACTTT.

This clonotype showed up just a few times. The chain links TRBV3-1 to TRBJ2-5; a weak D match, TRBD1 (5 bases). Near its end, the DNA agrees better with TRBJ2-1, so the J call may be wrong. Per germline, CDR1 LGHDT and CDR2 YNNKEL (reference sequence). This CDR3 has 17 residues. CDR3 sequence: CASSQDLSRQGPPRQFF. In DNA form, the CDR3 reads TGTGCCAGCAGCCAAGATCTAAGCCGCCAGGGCCCCCCAAGGCAGTTCTTC.

There are a few counts of this clonotype. The chain couples TRBV29-1 to TRBJ1-2; a possible D gene is TRBD1 (6 bases). From germline, CDR1 is SQVTM and CDR2 ANQGSEA. The ends were cut back, 6 bases at V and 8 bases at J, with 19 bases in the middle. The CDR3 is 13 residues long. The CDR3 is CSVRPVLGGGYTF. DNA for the CDR3: TGCAGCGTGCGACCCGTACTAGGGGGAGGCTACACCTTC.

This sequence joins TRBV6-6 and TRBJ1-2, with a weak D call TRBD1 (5 bases). V was shortened by 2 bases and J by 5 bases, with 9 bases between the two germline ends. The germline CDR1 and CDR2 sequences are MNHNY and SVGAGI (reference sequence). The CDR3 consists of 13 residues. CDR3 residues: CASSYIGGYGYTF. In nucleotides, the CDR3 is TGTGCCAGCAGTTACATCGGGGGGTATGGCTACACCTTC.

As for this clonotype: Germline and junction disagree at one end, which may indicate a read error. The chain joins TRBV12-3 or TRBV12-4 to TRBJ2-3, with D unclear. The CDR3 length is 15 residues. The CDR3 sequence is CASSFGRSGTDTQYF. The CDR3 DNA follows: TGCGCCAGCAGTTTTGGACGGAGCGGCACAGATACGCAGTATTTT.

This clonotype was found a few times. The chain uses TRBV28 and TRBJ1-2; tentatively, D is TRBD1 (5 bases). V lost 9 bases and J lost 4, with 6 bases in between. CDR3 length: 10 amino acids. Per the germline V gene, CDR1 is MDHEN and CDR2 is SYDVKM. As DNA, the CDR3 is TGTGCCAGTGGGGCCTATGGCTACACCTTC. Protein product: CASGAYGYTF.

V is TRBV9 and J is TRBJ2-5, with 11 bases lining up with TRBD2. The CDR3 extends over 15 amino acids. Germline assignment: CDR1 SGDLS and CDR2 YYNGEE. V shed 7 bases, J shed 5 bases, and the junction held 10 bases outside the gene matches. Here the CDR3 DNA reads TGTGCCAGCTCTCCCGGGACTAGCGGTTCGGAGACCCAGTACTTC. Translated: CASSPGTSGSETQYF.

V usage is TRBV29-1 and J usage is TRBJ2-7, with D maybe TRBD1 (6 bases). Germline CDR1 is SQVTM and CDR2 is ANQGSEA. Trimming took off 6 bases at V and 0 bases at J, with 12 bases between the two ends. This CDR3 has 13 residues. CDR3 protein: CSVEDSTSYEQYF. As DNA, the CDR3 is TGCAGCGTGGAGGACAGTACCTCCTACGAGCAGTACTTC.

The CDR3 DNA is TGTGCCAGTAGTGCCGGTGGGGGGGCTACCTACGAGCAGTACTTC. Translating it yields CASSAGGGATYEQYF. This chain uses TRBV19 with TRBJ2-7, with a weak D call TRBD2 (7 bases). Germline CDR1 and CDR2: LNHDA and SQIVND (reference sequence). The CDR3 length is 15 residues. The V and J ends lost 5 bases and 2 bases respectively, with 16 bases between them. The complete variable domain, with remaining parts taken from reference TRBV19 and TRBJ2-7, reads DGGITQSPKYLFRKEGQNVTLSCEQNLNHDAMYWYRQDPGQGLRLIYYSQIVNDFQKGDIAEGYSVSREKKESFPLTVTSAQKNPTAFYLCASSAGGGATYEQYFGPGTRLTVT.

The chain employs TRBV20-1 and TRBJ1-1, with no clear D. The germline CDR1 and CDR2 sequences are DFQATT and SNEGSKA (reference sequence). The V end was cut by 6 bases, the J end by 0 bases, with 8 bases between. The CDR3 runs to 12 residues. CDR3 nucleotide sequence: TGCAGTGCCTATCCATTGAACACTGAAGCTTTCTTT. It specifies CSAYPLNTEAFF.

This clonotype was seen a few times. This chain uses TRBV6-2 or TRBV6-3 with TRBJ2-3, with D possibly called TRBD1 or TRBD2 (6 bases each). V was shortened by 2 bases and J by 4 bases, with 22 bases between the two germline ends. The CDR3 runs to 18 residues. Looked up from germline, CDR1 is MNHEY and CDR2 is SVGEGT. In DNA form, the CDR3 reads TGTGCCAGCAGTTACCCGCCTAAGGGGGGCCGGAGCCCAGATACGCAGTATTTT. It translates to CASSYPPKGGRSPDTQYF.

This clonotype was observed a single time. The V gene is TRBV12-3 or TRBV12-4, the J gene TRBJ1-4; D remains unclear. V lost 3 bases and J 4 bases, leaving 15 bases between the germline ends. This CDR3 spans 16 amino acids. The CDR3 coding sequence is TGTGCCAGCAGTTTGGTCCGGGGAGGAGGTAATGAAAAACTGTTTTTT. This sequence encodes CASSLVRGGGNEKLFF.

This clonotype was detected a few times. This sequence joins TRBV10-1 and TRBJ2-1; D is perhaps TRBD1 (5 bases). CDR3 length: 14 residues. CDR1 WNHNN and CDR2 SYGVQD come from the germline V gene (reference sequence). V was clipped by 0 bases and J by 3 bases, with 6 bases between them. The CDR3 here is CASSESRGYNEQFF. The CDR3 region has the DNA TGCGCCAGCAGTGAGTCTAGGGGCTACAATGAGCAGTTCTTC.

This clonotype was found a few times. V is TRBV11-1 and J is TRBJ2-3; TRBD1 or TRBD2 may be the D gene (5 bases each). Germline assignment: CDR1 SGHAT and CDR2 FQDESV (reference sequence). The CDR3 contains 13 residues. Trimming removed 10 bases from V and 0 bases from J, with 11 bases in between. CDR3 residues: CATGTASTDTQYF. In DNA, the CDR3 is TGTGCCACCGGGACGGCCAGCACAGATACGCAGTATTTT.

V and J are TRBV6-2 or TRBV6-3 and TRBJ2-1; 13 bases line up with TRBD2. The V segment lost 8 bases and the J segment 9 bases; nucleotides outside the gene matches: 7. Germline CDR1 reads MNHEY; CDR2 reads SVGEGT. This CDR3 spans 14 amino acids. The CDR3 coding sequence is TGTGCCAGCCGACTAGCGGGAGGCCTCGTTGAGCAGTTCTTC. Translation gives CASRLAGGLVEQFF.

V is TRBV20-1 and J is TRBJ2-3, with a tentative D call TRBD1 (5 bases). Looked up from germline, CDR1 is DFQATT and CDR2 is SNEGSKA (reference sequence). This CDR3 is 15 amino acids long. The V gene lost 5 bases and the J gene lost 0 bases, with 15 bases spanning the gap. CDR3 bases: TGCAGTGCTCGTTGGGGCGACCCTAGCACAGATACGCAGTATTTT. Amino acid sequence: CSARWGDPSTDTQYF.

J is TRBJ2-5 and V is TRBV13; D may be TRBD1 (5 bases). This CDR3 spans 14 amino acids. CDR1 is PRHDT and CDR2 is FYEKMQ in the germline V gene (reference sequence). The V and J ends lost 1 base and 3 bases respectively, with 9 bases between them. The CDR3 nucleotides are TGTGCCAGCAGCTTAGATATCAGGGAAGAGACCCAGTACTTC. Its protein product is CASSLDIREETQYF.

This clonotype has a handful of counts. The DNA of the CDR3 is TGTGCCAGCAGCTGGGGGAGGGTTACCGGGGAGCTGTTTTTT. It translates to CASSWGRVTGELFF. V and J are TRBV7-8 and TRBJ2-2; 7 nucleotides line up with TRBD2. Germline V gives CDR1 SGHVS, CDR2 FQNEAQ. The CDR3 totals 14 residues. Trimming cost V 4 bases and J 5 bases; bases outside gene matches: 4.